This is a list of T cell receptor beta chains from one sample in a study of T cell changes during pregnancy in multiple sclerosis. The protocol was immunoSEQ multiplex PCR, while the TCRdb copy is restricted to in-frame clones and leaves out a portion. The data hold around 64,000 clones, with over 90% observed a single time. Here the sequenced sample was CD4+ T cells from peripheral blood mononuclear cells, taken after pregnancy. These receptors all stem from a female donor with multiple sclerosis, enrolled in a pregnancy study. CDR3s include the opening cysteine and the closing phenylalanine or tryptophan. The order of the fields is V gene, CDR3 protein.

v_call: TRBV18; cdr3_aa: CASSPTSHNEQFF
v_call: TRBV7-6; cdr3_aa: CASSLELGTQYF
v_call: TRBV6-6; cdr3_aa: CASSYSTREGYEQYF
v_call: TRBV5-1; cdr3_aa: CASSFRDRGSYEQYF
v_call: TRBV30; cdr3_aa: CAWSGGSLTEAFF
v_call: TRBV6-4; cdr3_aa: CASSASGLDPAGELFF
v_call: TRBV6-6; cdr3_aa: CASSSLRSVSYEQYF
v_call: TRBV5-4; cdr3_aa: CASSFQGGGTDTQYF
v_call: TRBV6-1; cdr3_aa: CASSEGGARGYGYTF
v_call: TRBV27; cdr3_aa: CASSFLGGRNQPQHF
v_call: TRBV27; cdr3_aa: CASRVQGENTEAFF
v_call: TRBV28; cdr3_aa: CAIEADTEAFF
v_call: TRBV6-1; cdr3_aa: CASSGPFRGEETQYF
v_call: TRBV11-3; cdr3_aa: CASSIGQGALYEQYF
v_call: TRBV21-1; cdr3_aa: CASSSYTGTSGGFHTYEQYF
v_call: TRBV10-2; cdr3_aa: CASSGTSGQDQYF
v_call: TRBV7-9; cdr3_aa: CASSIAGQNYGYTF
v_call: TRBV28; cdr3_aa: CASNSGQLEQFF
v_call: TRBV5-4; cdr3_aa: CASSSSTGGNYGYTF
v_call: TRBV6-1; cdr3_aa: CASISQRSTDTQYF
v_call: TRBV20-1; cdr3_aa: CSARQGDGYTF
v_call: TRBV5-1; cdr3_aa: CASSWMVSGANEQFF
v_call: TRBV2; cdr3_aa: CASSEGRGWAGEGDTQYF
v_call: TRBV19; cdr3_aa: CASSTTRVGTDTQYF
v_call: TRBV2; cdr3_aa: CATHHLSNEKLFF
v_call: TRBV27; cdr3_aa: CASSPRGTAAIFYGYTF
v_call: TRBV18; cdr3_aa: CASYPDRAETQYF